This T cell receptor beta chain was captured in a study of blood T cell repertoires in COVID-19 (dated by TCRdb to 2018 to 2021). The study in broad terms: Collaborator samples came from the United States, Italy and Spain and covered acute and convalescent phases of COVID-19. The material from the prospective study consisted of cDNA or gDNA derived from T cells, B-cell-depleted T cells, or PBMCs. Deeply sampled blood TCRbeta repertoires from subjects exposed to, actively infected with, or recovered from COVID-19 were included in the dataset. The repertoires were released in a freely available public database meant as a resource for research on the immune response to SARS-CoV-2. Samples came from the ongoing ImmuneRACE study (first 160 participants) plus 1,254 subjects from 6 global collaborators. A de-identified subject ID, COVID-19 status, age in years and sex were almost always included in the sample metadata. HLA class I and class II types, where available, came from metadata supplied by the sample provider rather than from assay-based typing.

Participants in the prospective study were aged roughly 18 to 100 years, lived in under 30 United States geographic areas, and enrolled through a virtual design. To assign participants to cohorts, the prospective study relied on clinical history that participants themselves reported in a screening survey and a study questionnaire. In the prospective study, whole blood, serum and a nasopharyngeal or oropharyngeal swab were collected from each participant by mobile phlebotomists. Additional blood draws and questionnaires over a 2-month period could optionally be provided by prospective study participants. Blood samples from the prospective study were shipped frozen or at room temperature prior to DNA extraction. General conclusions and limits of the study: Clinical and demographic metadata were provided uncurated, with the amount varying by source and participant.

Concerning this clone: Its antigen target is currently unknown. Base qualities are not provided; no much larger clone lies one nucleotide away.

TCRbeta CDR3 regions were amplified from genomic DNA using the immunoSEQ Assay, a bias-controlled multiplex PCR. Per the authors' processing: Within the assay, amplification of reference gene primers was used to estimate how many nucleated cells each sample contained. Sequence reads were collapsed and filtered to measure the absolute abundance of every unique TCRbeta CDR3 rearrangement. Productive Simpson clonality was computed per sample as the square root of Simpson's diversity index over productive rearrangements. The immuneACCESS repertoire file appears here via TCRdb, limited to in-frame rearrangements. These files lack a portion of the clones; in checked studies, under half of the deficit traces to unresolved V genes, and the cause of the others is not known. V, J and clone size reflect that table, while D and trimming were determined from the DNA. In all, the sample holds roughly 190,000 clones, and more than 75% of those were seen once. The ten largest clones represent roughly a sixth of the sample.

Via the germline V gene (reference sequence), CDR1 is SEHNR and CDR2 FQNEAQ. The CDR3, cysteine through phenylalanine, is 18 amino acids long. Left in the record is the CDR3 DNA by itself, 54 bases read in frame from the first base. V has 3 bases trimmed and J has 5 bases trimmed; junction bases matching no gene number 14. The V and J genes are TRBV7-9 and TRBJ1-3, and TRBD1 aligns with 9 junction nucleotides. The sequenced material came from PBMCs or T cells enriched from blood (not recorded which). The clonotype was recovered from a woman between 50 and 59 years old with acute COVID-19. CDR3 region: CASSLGQGNSSSRNTIYF. In nucleotide form, the sequence is TGTGCCAGCAGCTTGGGACAGGGAAATTCGAGTTCTAGAAACACCATATATTTT.